This is a list of T cell receptor beta chains from one sample in a study of shared clonotypes between healthy human individuals. Clones were read by immunoSEQ multiplex PCR, and TCRdb kept only the in-frame ones, dropping some. The profile shows fewer than 150,000 clones, around 66% of them singletons. The sequenced sample consisted of memory CD8+ T cells sorted from blood. The receptors originated from a woman aged 25 to 45 in good health. Both conserved end residues are part of each CDR3. The D gene is left open where the match is weak. Some rows mark clone size as missing; the rest say once, few, many or name a class of expanded clone.

TRBD1	NA	TRBV18	TRBJ1-1	CASSRTGGSTEAFF	TGTGCCAGCTCCCGTACAGGGGGGAGCACTGAAGCTTTCTTT
NA	NA	TRBV6-5	TRBJ2-7	CASSGSNIREQYF	TGTGCCAGCAGCGGGAGTAACATAAGGGAGCAGTACTTC
TRBD1	NA	TRBV6-1	TRBJ2-3	CASSEAPGQGADTQYF	TGTGCCAGCAGTGAAGCGCCTGGACAGGGCGCAGATACGCAGTATTTT
NA	NA	TRBV19	TRBJ1-5	CASSIYGGQMQPQHF	TGTGCCAGTAGTATCTACGGAGGTCAAATGCAGCCCCAGCATTTT
TRBD2	NA	TRBV7-9	TRBJ2-1	CASSPLLAGGLRNEQFF	TGTGCCAGCAGCCCCCTCTTAGCGGGAGGGCTGCGCAATGAGCAGTTCTTC
NA	NA	TRBV6-6	TRBJ2-7	CASSYFPRTFGAEQYF	TGTGCCAGCAGTTACTTTCCTCGGACCTTTGGGGCCGAGCAGTACTTC
TRBD1	NA	TRBV15	TRBJ2-7	CATSSKETGESEQYF	TGTGCCACCAGCAGCAAAGAGACAGGGGAAAGCGAGCAGTACTTC
NA	once	TRBV7-8	TRBJ1-2	CASSLPPGARYGYTF	TGTGCCAGCAGCTTGCCCCCCGGGGCTCGGTATGGCTACACCTTC
TRBD1	few	TRBV6-5	TRBJ2-7	CASSYTGTAEQYF	TGTGCCAGCAGTTACACCGGGACAGCCGAGCAGTACTTC
TRBD2	few	TRBV4-2	TRBJ2-1	CASSPHSGTSGEQFF	TGTGCCAGCAGCCCTCACTCGGGGACTAGCGGTGAGCAGTTCTTC
NA	NA	TRBV4-2	TRBJ2-1	CASSQSGPYNEQFF	TGTGCCAGCAGCCAAAGCGGGCCCTACAATGAGCAGTTCTTC
NA	NA	TRBV7-2	TRBJ2-7	CASSRYDYGYEQYF	TGTGCCAGCAGCCGTTATGACTACGGATACGAGCAGTACTTC
TRBD1	NA	TRBV7-9	TRBJ1-4	CASSQLSPGQGNEKLFF	TGTGCCAGCAGCCAACTCTCTCCGGGACAGGGAAATGAAAAACTGTTTTTT
NA	NA	TRBV15	TRBJ1-4	CATSGPSGGLNEKLFF	TGTGCCACCAGCGGACCCTCGGGGGGACTTAATGAAAAACTGTTTTTT
NA	NA	TRBV5-1	TRBJ2-1	CASSGPPGSSYNEQFF	TGCGCCAGCAGCGGACCCCCGGGGAGCTCCTACAATGAGCAGTTCTTC
NA	NA	TRBV7-2	TRBJ2-3	CASSFFTDTQYF	TGTGCCAGCAGCTTTTTCACAGATACGCAGTATTTT
NA	many	TRBV7-8	TRBJ1-1	CASKGDMDTEAFF	TGTGCCAGTAAGGGGGACATGGACACTGAAGCTTTCTTT
NA	NA	TRBV27	TRBJ1-5	CASSLLPLWPQHF	TGTGCCAGCAGTTTACTGCCCTTGTGGCCCCAGCATTTT
NA	few	TRBV18	TRBJ1-2	CASSPDTGGSLF	TGTGCCAGCTCACCTGATACAGGTGGATCTCTCTTC
TRBD1	many	TRBV6-1	TRBJ2-2	CATSGGLTGELFF	TGTGCCACATCAGGGGGTTTAACCGGGGAGCTGTTTTTT
NA	NA	TRBV7-2	TRBJ2-3	CASSLRGLPPADSDTQYF	TGTGCCAGCAGCTTGCGGGGTCTCCCACCCGCGGATTCAGATACGCAGTATTTT
TRBD2	NA	TRBV30	TRBJ2-7	CAWNPLLAGVSYEQYF	TGTGCCTGGAATCCCTTACTAGCGGGGGTCTCCTACGAGCAGTACTTC
TRBD2	NA	TRBV5-1	TRBJ2-3	CASSGGTSGRLSDTQYF	TGCGCCAGCAGCGGTGGGACTAGCGGGAGACTATCAGATACGCAGTATTTT
NA	NA	TRBV7-8	TRBJ2-3	CASSLSERVFWGDTQYF	TGTGCCAGCAGCTTATCGGAGCGGGTTTTCTGGGGGGATACGCAGTATTTT
TRBD2	NA	TRBV11-2	TRBJ2-7	CASSLLAGLGYEQYF	TGTGCCAGCAGCTTACTAGCGGGACTCGGCTACGAGCAGTACTTC
NA	many	TRBV28	TRBJ2-1	CASSLSGEPYNEQFF	TGTGCCAGCAGTTTATCCGGAGAACCGTACAATGAGCAGTTCTTC
NA	NA	TRBV7-9	TRBJ1-4	CASSLHSTNEKLFF	TGTGCCAGCAGCTTACACTCAACTAATGAAAAACTGTTTTTT
TRBD2	once	TRBV4-1	TRBJ2-7	CASSHLPPLTSGRAFPYEQYF	TGCGCCAGCAGCCATCTCCCGCCTTTGACTAGCGGGAGGGCCTTCCCCTACGAGCAGTACTTC
TRBD2	NA	TRBV7-3	TRBJ2-7	CASGRAGYEQYF	TGTGCGTCCGGGAGGGCCGGCTACGAGCAGTACTTC
NA	NA	TRBV2	TRBJ2-1	CASSRASSYNEQFF	TGTGCCAGCAGTAGGGCCTCCTCCTACAATGAGCAGTTCTTC
TRBD2	once	TRBV28	TRBJ2-3	CASSPGTSGPDTQYF	TGTGCCAGCAGTCCCGGGACTAGCGGCCCAGATACGCAGTATTTT
TRBD2	few	TRBV13	TRBJ2-7	CASSLGLALSYEQYF	TGTGCCAGCAGCCTGGGACTAGCGCTCTCCTACGAGCAGTACTTC
TRBD2	NA	TRBV4-2	TRBJ2-5	CASSQDGGGQYF	TGTGCCAGCAGCCAAGATGGGGGGGGCCAGTACTTC
TRBD1	few	TRBV25-1	TRBJ1-5	CASGTEDQPQHF	TGTGCCAGTGGGACAGAAGATCAGCCCCAGCATTTT
TRBD2	NA	TRBV2	TRBJ2-3	CASSENSAGGGTDTQYF	TGTGCCAGCAGTGAAAATTCGGCGGGAGGGGGCACAGATACGCAGTATTTT
NA	NA	TRBV27	TRBJ2-4	CASSFGTSKNIQYF	TGTGCCAGCAGTTTCGGGACATCTAAAAACATTCAGTACTTC
NA	NA	TRBV5-4	TRBJ2-7	CASSPGQGGYEQYF	TGTGCCAGCAGCCCGGGGCAGGGTGGCTACGAGCAGTACTTC
TRBD2	NA	TRBV7-8	TRBJ2-1	CASSRGGSSYNEQFF	TGTGCCAGCAGCAGAGGCGGGAGCTCCTACAATGAGCAGTTCTTC
NA	NA	TRBV7-9	TRBJ1-1	CASSVVNTEAFF	TGTGCCAGCAGCGTAGTTAACACTGAAGCTTTCTTT
TRBD2	NA	TRBV28	TRBJ2-3	CASARAAGATDTQYF	TGTGCCAGCGCCAGAGCGGCGGGAGCAACAGATACGCAGTATTTT
NA	NA	TRBV5-1	TRBJ2-7	CASSLDRVHYEQYF	TGCGCCAGCAGCTTGGACAGAGTCCACTACGAGCAGTACTTC
NA	NA	TRBV30	TRBJ2-2	CAWTWEGDTGELFF	TGTGCCTGGACTTGGGAGGGGGACACCGGGGAGCTGTTTTTT
TRBD1	NA	TRBV5-1	TRBJ1-2	CASSLGPGGRGYTF	TGCGCCAGCAGCTTGGGACCAGGGGGCCGGGGCTACACCTTC
NA	NA	TRBV27	TRBJ2-7	CASSLGGLRLWEQYF	TGTGCCAGCAGTTTAGGTGGACTCCGCCTATGGGAGCAGTACTTC
TRBD2	NA	TRBV6-4	TRBJ2-1	CASSFGLAEYNEQFF	TGTGCCAGCAGTTTCGGGCTAGCGGAGTACAATGAGCAGTTCTTC
NA	few	TRBV28	TRBJ2-3	CASTDFRDDRTDTQYF	TGTGCCAGCACAGACTTCCGGGATGACCGCACAGATACGCAGTATTTT
NA	NA	TRBV28	TRBJ2-5	CASSPFANQETQYF	TGTGCCAGCAGCCCATTTGCAAATCAAGAGACCCAGTACTTC
NA	NA	TRBV23-1	TRBJ2-7	CASTTRAPYEQYF	TGCGCCAGCACTACCCGTGCTCCCTACGAGCAGTACTTC
NA	NA	TRBV5-1	TRBJ2-7	CASSLEWDSYEQYF	TGCGCCAGCAGCTTGGAGTGGGATTCCTACGAGCAGTACTTC
NA	NA	TRBV6-1	TRBJ1-2	CASSGSGLNYGYTF	TGTGCCAGCAGTGGGTCCGGTCTTAACTATGGCTACACCTTC
NA	NA	TRBV27	TRBJ2-7	CASSPVAPYEQYF	TGTGCCAGCAGTCCCGTAGCGCCCTACGAGCAGTACTTC
NA	NA	TRBV10-2	TRBJ2-3	CASSERSASTDTQYF	TGCGCCAGCTCTGAGAGGTCAGCTAGCACAGATACGCAGTATTTT